This is a list of T cell receptor beta chains from one sample in a study of identical twins. TCRdb re-called the 5' RACE reads with MiXCR, one entry per CDR3 protein. The data show 260,000 or so distinct CDR3 sequences, 7.5% seen once. These records were also assigned to another study, of yellow fever vaccine responses in identical twins.

Sequences were obtained from CD8+ T cells sorted from blood. All receptors come from a woman younger than 35 in good health. CDR3s include the opening cysteine and the closing phenylalanine or tryptophan. A D gene is named only where the DNA matches it firmly. Size values are once, few and many counts, or a class for expanded clones, and some rows have none.

>TRBJ2-3|.|TRBV7-8|.
TGTGCCAGCAGCTATACCGGGGGTAGCACAGATACGCAGTATTTT
CASSYTGGSTDTQYF
>TRBJ2-1|many|TRBV12-3/TRBV12-4|TRBD2
TGTGCCAGCGCCGGGGGGAATGAGCAGTTCTTC
CASAGGNEQFF
>TRBJ2-1|few|TRBV20-1|TRBD2
TGCAGTGCCCCGGGACTAGCGGGTTTCGATGAGCAGTTCTTC
CSAPGLAGFDEQFF
>TRBJ2-1|.|TRBV6-5|TRBD1
TGTGCCAGCAGTTACTCGACACCAGGGGGCGACTACAATGAGCAGTTCTTC
CASSYSTPGGDYNEQFF
>TRBJ2-1|.|TRBV3-1|.
TGTGCCAGCAGCCAAGGTTGGGGGTCTCTCTACAATGAGCAGTTCTTC
CASSQGWGSLYNEQFF
>TRBJ2-7|many|TRBV25-1|.
TGTGCCAGCAGTGAAGGGGGCAGGAAGTACTTC
CASSEGGRKYF
>TRBJ2-1|many|TRBV27|TRBD2
TGTGCCAGCGCAGCGGGAGGGCCCAGTGAGCAGTTCTTC
CASAAGGPSEQFF
>TRBJ2-1|many|TRBV29-1|.
TGCAGCGTTGAAGGAATGCGGCGAGGCGATGAGCAGTTCTTC
CSVEGMRRGDEQFF
>TRBJ1-3|.|TRBV6-5|TRBD1
TGTGCCAGCAGTTACGGGACAGCTGGAAACACCATATATTTT
CASSYGTAGNTIYF
>TRBJ1-1|few|TRBV9|TRBD1
TGTGCCAGCAGCGCGGACCCGGGACAGGCCTACACTGAAGCTTTCTTT
CASSADPGQAYTEAFF
>TRBJ1-6|few|TRBV7-8|.
TGTGCCAGCAGTCCAACTCAGGGAATCTATAATTCACCCCTCCACTTT
CASSPTQGIYNSPLHF
>TRBJ2-1|.|TRBV9|.
TGTGCCAGCAGCTCCTCCGGGACACCCTACAATGAGCAGTTCTTC
CASSSSGTPYNEQFF
>TRBJ1-5|many|TRBV14|.
TGTGCCAGCAGCCAGGGAGGCTACAATCAGCCCCAGCATTTT
CASSQGGYNQPQHF
>TRBJ2-3|many|TRBV5-1|.
TGCGCCAGCAGCTCAGACACAGATACGCAGTATTTT
CASSSDTDTQYF
>TRBJ2-1|many|TRBV29-1|.
TGCAGCGTTGAATTACTCCAGCGGAACAATGAGCAGTTCTTC
CSVELLQRNNEQFF
>TRBJ1-1|.|TRBV12-3/TRBV12-4|TRBD1
TGTGCCAGCAGTACAAGGGACAGCATGAACACTGAAGCTTTCTTT
CASSTRDSMNTEAFF
>TRBJ2-1|.|TRBV12-3/TRBV12-4|.
TGTGCCAGCACCGATATGAGCAATGAGCAGTTCTTC
CASTDMSNEQFF
>TRBJ1-5|.|TRBV13|TRBD1
TGTGCCAGCAGGGGGGTGAGGACAGGGGGCGATCAGCCCCAGCATTTT
CASRGVRTGGDQPQHF
>TRBJ1-2|few|TRBV7-2|TRBD1
TGTGCCAGCAGCACCTCCGGGACAGCTAACTATGGCTACACCTTC
CASSTSGTANYGYTF
>TRBJ2-2|many|TRBV11-2|.
TGTGCCAGCAGTTTCTCACTGGAGTCCGCGAACACCGGGGAGCTGTTTTTT
CASSFSLESANTGELFF
>TRBJ2-7|many|TRBV5-1|TRBD2
TGCGCCAGCAGCTATGGGACTAGCGGTTCCTACGAGCAGTACTTC
CASSYGTSGSYEQYF
>TRBJ2-5|few|TRBV14|.
TGTGCCAGCAGCCAAGATTTCGGGCGTGAGACCCAGTACTTC
CASSQDFGRETQYF
>TRBJ2-5|.|TRBV28|.
TGTGCCAGCAGTCAATCTGCGGCGGGACTTCAAGAGACCCAGTACTTC
CASSQSAAGLQETQYF
>TRBJ2-3|few|TRBV20-1|.
TGCAGTGCTCAGGGGTTGTCAGATACGCAGTATTTT
CSAQGLSDTQYF
>TRBJ1-5|many|TRBV12-3/TRBV12-4|.
TGTGCCAGCAGTTTATTAGCAGGGGACTATCAGCCCCAGCATTTT
CASSLLAGDYQPQHF
>TRBJ2-3|many|TRBV25-1|.
TGTGCCAGCAGTGAATGGGGCGGAGCAGTATCAGATACGCAGTATTTT
CASSEWGGAVSDTQYF
>TRBJ2-1|many|TRBV6-4|TRBD2
TGTGCCAGCAGTGACCGACTAGCGGGGCATTCCAATGAGCAGTTCTTC
CASSDRLAGHSNEQFF
>TRBJ2-7|many|TRBV7-9|.
TGTGCCAGCAGCTTAGTCAGGGCGGATACCTACGAGCAGTACTTC
CASSLVRADTYEQYF
>TRBJ1-1|few|TRBV28|.
TGTGCCAGCAGCGTAATTTCCGGCACCCGGGACACTGAAGCTTTCTTT
CASSVISGTRDTEAFF
>TRBJ1-2|many|TRBV12-3/TRBV12-4|TRBD1
TGTGCCAGCAGTCCCGGGACAGGGGCGTTCGCCCTCTATGGCTACACCTTC
CASSPGTGAFALYGYTF
>TRBJ2-1|.|TRBV11-1|.
TGTGCCAGCAGCCTGGAGAGTCGGGGTTGGTTGGGGGCCCCCTACAATGAGCAGTTCTTC
CASSLESRGWLGAPYNEQFF
>TRBJ2-7|few|TRBV7-9|.
TGTGCCAGCAGCTCCACTCCCGGGGGATTCTACGAGCAGTACTTC
CASSSTPGGFYEQYF
>TRBJ2-1|few|TRBV19|TRBD2
TGTGCCAGCAAACCGGGACTAGATTTTGATGAGCAGTTCTTC
CASKPGLDFDEQFF
>TRBJ1-1|many|TRBV29-1|TRBD1
TGCAGCGTTGATGGGGACAGGGTGGACGCTTTCTTT
CSVDGDRVDAFF
>TRBJ1-1|few|TRBV6-2/TRBV6-3|TRBD1
TGTGCCAGCAGTAGACAGGGCCTCAACACTGAAGCTTTCTTT
CASSRQGLNTEAFF
>TRBJ1-6|few|TRBV20-1|.
TGCAGTGCTAGGCCCTCACCCCTCCACTTT
CSARPSPLHF
>TRBJ1-2|.|TRBV20-1|TRBD1
TGCAGTGCCCCCGGGACAGGGTACTATGGCTACACCTTC
CSAPGTGYYGYTF
>TRBJ2-5|few|TRBV18|.
TGTGCCAGCTCACCACGCGCAGAGACCCAGTACTTC
CASSPRAETQYF
>TRBJ2-2|many|TRBV24-1|.
TGTGCCACCAGTGATTTGGGGGAGGACACCGGGGAGCTGTTTTTT
CATSDLGEDTGELFF
>TRBJ2-1|many|TRBV5-5|TRBD1
TGTGCCAGCAGCCCCTACAGGGGACGGGATGAGCAGTTCTTC
CASSPYRGRDEQFF
>TRBJ2-1|few|TRBV27|TRBD2
TGTGCCAGCAGCACCATTGGGGAGGGCGATCGGAATGAGCAGTTCTTC
CASSTIGEGDRNEQFF
>TRBJ2-1|.|TRBV11-3|TRBD1
TGTGCCAGCAGCGCCTGGAACAGGGGACATGAGCAGTTCTTC
CASSAWNRGHEQFF
>TRBJ2-7|medium-sized|TRBV6-2/TRBV6-3|.
TGTGCCAGCAGCCCTCAGTGGGGTTACGAGCAGTACTTC
CASSPQWGYEQYF
>TRBJ2-2|.|TRBV6-2/TRBV6-3|.
TGTGCCAGCAGTTACTCCGTAGACCGCACCGGGGAGCTGTTTTTT
CASSYSVDRTGELFF
>TRBJ1-2|many|TRBV4-1|.
TGCGCCAGCAACCTTGGGTCCGACGCTGGCTACACCTTC
CASNLGSDAGYTF
>TRBJ2-1|few|TRBV7-2|TRBD1
TGTGCCAGCAGCTGGCCGGGACAGGGCTCGAATGAGCAGTTCTTC
CASSWPGQGSNEQFF
>TRBJ2-1|.|TRBV15|.
TGTGCCACCAGCAGAGTAGAGGGTTGGTACAATGAGCAGTTCTTC
CATSRVEGWYNEQFF
>TRBJ1-1|.|TRBV12-3/TRBV12-4|TRBD1
TGTGCCAGCAGACTACCGGGACAGCCTGAAGCTTTCTTT
CASRLPGQPEAFF
>TRBJ2-7|.|TRBV27|.
TGTGCCAGCAGTTTGAGGGAAAGCTCCTACGAGCAGTACTTC
CASSLRESSYEQYF
>TRBJ2-1|.|TRBV20-1|TRBD2
TGCAGTGCTAGCCCTAGCGGGGGGCCGTCCTACAATGAGCAGTTCTTC
CSASPSGGPSYNEQFF
>TRBJ1-3|many|TRBV29-1|.
TGCAGCGTTGTCTCGGCTGGGGGAAATGGAAACACCATATATTTT
CSVVSAGGNGNTIYF
>TRBJ2-3|.|TRBV20-1|.
TGCAGTGCTAGAGGGGACCTCACAGATACGCAGTATTTT
CSARGDLTDTQYF
>TRBJ2-1|few|TRBV19|.
TGTGCCAGTAGTCCCGCCGGCGGGTTGAGCTCCTACAATGAGCAGTTCTTC
CASSPAGGLSSYNEQFF
>TRBJ2-1|once|TRBV7-3|TRBD1
TGTGCCAGCAGCTTAAACCCAGGGGGCCACAATGAGCAGTTCTTC
CASSLNPGGHNEQFF
>TRBJ2-5|few|TRBV13|TRBD2
TGTGCCAGCAGCTTATTCGGGGGGAGACAAGAGACCCAGTACTTC
CASSLFGGRQETQYF
>TRBJ2-7|many|TRBV20-1|.
TGCAGTGCCGACCAAGAATCCGGCCCCTACGAGCAGTACTTC
CSADQESGPYEQYF
>TRBJ2-3|.|TRBV7-3|.
TGTGCCAGCAGCTTACTCCCCGCAGATACGCAGTATTTT
CASSLLPADTQYF
>TRBJ2-1|few|TRBV27|.
TGTGCCAGCAGCCCCCGGGGCAACTCCTACAATGAGCAGTTCTTC
CASSPRGNSYNEQFF
>TRBJ2-1|many|TRBV5-1|.
TGCGCCAGCATTAACGGATACAATGAGCAGTTCTTC
CASINGYNEQFF
>TRBJ2-7|.|TRBV15|.
TGTGCCACCAGCCGCGGACAGACCTACGAGCAGTACTTC
CATSRGQTYEQYF